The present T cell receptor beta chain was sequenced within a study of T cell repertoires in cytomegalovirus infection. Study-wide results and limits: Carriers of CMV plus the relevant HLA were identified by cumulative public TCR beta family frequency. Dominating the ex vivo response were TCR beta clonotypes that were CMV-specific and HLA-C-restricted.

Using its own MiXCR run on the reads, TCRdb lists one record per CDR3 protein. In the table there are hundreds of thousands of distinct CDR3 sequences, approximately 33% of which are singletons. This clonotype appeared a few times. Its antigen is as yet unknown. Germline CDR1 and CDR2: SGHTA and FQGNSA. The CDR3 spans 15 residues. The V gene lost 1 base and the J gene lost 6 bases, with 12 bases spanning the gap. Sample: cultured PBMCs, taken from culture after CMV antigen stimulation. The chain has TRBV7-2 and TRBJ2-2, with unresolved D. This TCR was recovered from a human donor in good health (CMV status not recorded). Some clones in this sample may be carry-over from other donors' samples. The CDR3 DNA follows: TGTGCCAGCAGCTTAGATACCCATTCGTCCGGGGAGCTGTTTTTT. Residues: CASSLDTHSSGELFF.